Listed below are T cell receptor beta chains from one sample, sequenced in a study of Ad26.COV2.S vaccination and SARS-CoV-2 variants. Generated by immunoSEQ multiplex PCR, the TCRdb table keeps only in-frame clones and is missing some. The profile shows about 680,000 clones, around 90% of them singletons. The material was peripheral blood, obtained in a trial of Ad26.COV2.S vaccine versus placebo. These receptors all come from a person between 18 and 59 years old who received the Ad26.COV2.S COVID-19 vaccine or a placebo. CDR3s include the opening cysteine and the closing phenylalanine or tryptophan. Fields, in order: CDR3 DNA, CDR3 protein, V gene, J gene, D gene. D genes are given only for firm matches.

TGTGCCAGCAATACGCAGGGGAACATTCAGTACTTC	CASNTQGNIQYF	TRBV12-3/TRBV12-4	TRBJ2-4	NA
TGTGCCAGCAGCTTGGCCAGGGGGGAGACCCAGTACTTC	CASSLARGETQYF	TRBV5-6	TRBJ2-5	TRBD1
TGTGCCAGCAGCAACCGGGACCCTAGACCCTCTGGGGCCAACGTCCTGACTTTC	CASSNRDPRPSGANVLTF	TRBV21-1	TRBJ2-6	NA
TGTGCCAGCAGCGCAGTGACTAACTATGGCTACACCTTC	CASSAVTNYGYTF	TRBV9	TRBJ1-2	NA
TGTGCCAGCAGCTCGACAGGGCGCAACGAGCAGTACTTC	CASSSTGRNEQYF	TRBV7-9	TRBJ2-7	TRBD1
TGTGCCAGCTCGGTAGCACCGGGACAGGGGTCCTACGAGCAGTACTTC	CASSVAPGQGSYEQYF	TRBV27	TRBJ2-7	TRBD1
TGTGCCGGCAGTAAGGGCCTCAGTAACACTGAAGCTTTCTTT	CAGSKGLSNTEAFF	TRBV18	TRBJ1-1	NA
TGTGCCAGCAGCTCCGGGGACAGTTACTACGAGCAGTACTTC	CASSSGDSYYEQYF	TRBV5-5	TRBJ2-7	TRBD1
TGTGCCAGCAGCTTAGCGCTCGGTAGCGGGAACACCGGGGAGCTGTTTTTT	CASSLALGSGNTGELFF	TRBV7-6	TRBJ2-2	NA
TGTGCCAGCAGTCTGCCGGGGCCTGGGGGGTATGGCTACACCTTC	CASSLPGPGGYGYTF	TRBV28	TRBJ1-2	NA
TGTGCCAGCAGCACGCCCCGGGGGCCCTACCTACTAAACATTCAGTACTTC	CASSTPRGPYLLNIQYF	TRBV21-1	TRBJ2-4	NA
TGTGCCAGCAGTGCCGGGACTAGTAGCCCCGAGCAGTACTTC	CASSAGTSSPEQYF	TRBV6-6	TRBJ2-7	TRBD2
TGTGCCACCAGCGGAACCCAAAGCGCTAATTCACCCCTCCACTTT	CATSGTQSANSPLHF	TRBV15	TRBJ1-6	NA